The rows below give T cell receptor beta chains drawn from one sample of a study of neurological immune-mediated disorders. TCRdb passed the 5' RACE reads through MiXCR, listing each CDR3 protein once. Of about 59,000 distinct CDR3 sequences listed, around 24% are singletons. Material: PBMCs. The source of these receptors is a man aged 55 to 70 with HTLV-1-associated myelopathy (HAM/TSP). CDR3s include the opening cysteine and the closing phenylalanine or tryptophan. D genes are given only for firm matches. Where a row states a size, it is once, few, many or the class of an expanded clone; other rows omit it.

clone_size j_call v_call d_call cdr3_nt cdr3_aa
many TRBJ2-1 TRBV7-2 TRBD2 TGTGCCAGCAGCTTGACTAGCGGGAGCTGGTACAATGAGCAGTTCTTC CASSLTSGSWYNEQFF
many TRBJ1-2 TRBV5-1 TRBD1 TGCGCCAGCAGCTTGGAGCCTGATGCAGGGGGCGTCTATGGCTACACCTTC CASSLEPDAGGVYGYTF
few TRBJ1-3 TRBV21-1 NA TGTGCCAGCAGCAATCGGGACGTAAGCTCTGGAAACACCATATATTTT CASSNRDVSSGNTIYF
many TRBJ2-1 TRBV28 NA TGTGCCAGCATGGGTCCGGGTACAGGGAATGAGCAGTTCTTC CASMGPGTGNEQFF
NA TRBJ2-3 TRBV29-1 NA TGCAGCGTTGGGGGCGGTTTGGGAGATACGCAGTATTTT CSVGGGLGDTQYF
many TRBJ1-5 TRBV3-1 TRBD1 TGTGCCAGCAGCCACGGACAGGGTGGGCAGCCCCAGCATTTT CASSHGQGGQPQHF
medium-sized TRBJ2-5 TRBV5-6 NA TGTGCCAGCAGCCTATGGACCGGGACGGAGACCCAGTACTTC CASSLWTGTETQYF
many TRBJ2-2 TRBV12-3/TRBV12-4 TRBD2 TGTGCCAGCAGTTTCCAGACTAGCGGGAGGATGGACAAAAACACCGGGGAGCTGTTTTTT CASSFQTSGRMDKNTGELFF
few TRBJ1-5 TRBV12-3/TRBV12-4 NA TGTGCCAGCAGTTTAAGGCAGGGCAATCAGCCCCAGCATTTT CASSLRQGNQPQHF
many TRBJ2-1 TRBV24-1 NA TGTGCCACCAGTGAAGGTAACAATGAGCAGTTCTTC CATSEGNNEQFF
NA TRBJ2-1 TRBV10-3 NA TGTGCCATCAGTGAGTTGTGGGGGAGGAATGAGCAGTTCTTC CAISELWGRNEQFF
many TRBJ2-5 TRBV7-8 NA TGTGCCAGCAGCCGTGGACTGTTCCAAGAGACCCAGTACTTC CASSRGLFQETQYF
NA TRBJ2-7 TRBV13 TRBD2 TGTGCCAGCAGCTTAGGCCCACCGGCTAGCGGATACGAGCAGTACTTC CASSLGPPASGYEQYF
NA TRBJ2-7 TRBV14 TRBD1 TGTGCCAGCAGCTCAGGGACAGGGGGCTACGAGCAGTACTTC CASSSGTGGYEQYF
many TRBJ2-1 TRBV6-2/TRBV6-3 NA TGTGCCAGCAGCTACCGGGACCTAAATGAGCAGTTCTTC CASSYRDLNEQFF
many TRBJ1-5 TRBV10-3 NA TGTGCCATCAGTGATAGGGGAGGGGATAGCAATCAGCCCCAGCATTTT CAISDRGGDSNQPQHF
many TRBJ2-2 TRBV25-1 NA TGTGCCAGCAGTGCGGGGGGCCACATATCCGGGGAGCTGTTTTTT CASSAGGHISGELFF
many TRBJ1-1 TRBV5-1 NA TGCGCCAGCAGCCTACAGGAGAACACTGAAGCTTTCTTT CASSLQENTEAFF
few TRBJ1-1 TRBV6-1 NA TGTGCCAGCAGTGAGCTTGGGCAGACGAACACTGAAGCTTTCTTT CASSELGQTNTEAFF
NA TRBJ1-1 TRBV6-1 TRBD1 TGTGCCAGTGAAGGGACAGGGGTAAACACTGAAGCTTTCTTT CASEGTGVNTEAFF
once TRBJ2-1 TRBV28 TRBD1 TGTGCCAGCAACCGACAGGGACAGGGATCCTACAATGAGCAGTTCTTC CASNRQGQGSYNEQFF
many TRBJ2-1 TRBV28 TRBD1 TGTGCCACAAAGACAGGGGGCCTCAAGTACAATGAGCAGTTCTTC CATKTGGLKYNEQFF
NA TRBJ2-5 TRBV20-1 NA TGCAGTGCTAGAGTGTCGACGAGGCAAGGGACCCAGTACTTC CSARVSTRQGTQYF
many TRBJ2-5 TRBV18 NA TGTGCCAGCTCACTAGCCACAGATTGGGAGACCCAGTACTTC CASSLATDWETQYF
many TRBJ2-2 TRBV20-1 TRBD2 TGCAGTGCTAGATCGGGCGGGAGGGTCACCGGGGAGCTGTTTTTT CSARSGGRVTGELFF
many TRBJ2-5 TRBV4-1 TRBD1 TGCGCCAGCAGCCGGGGACAGCAAGAGACCCAGTACTTC CASSRGQQETQYF
many TRBJ2-1 TRBV9 NA TGTGCCAGCAGCCCCGTGGGGGGGGCGGGAGAGCAGTTCTTC CASSPVGGAGEQFF
NA TRBJ2-2 TRBV6-6 TRBD2 TGTGCCAGCAGCCCCACCCCGGGACTAGTATTTGGTTTGTCTACCGGGGAGCTGTTTTTT CASSPTPGLVFGLSTGELFF
NA TRBJ2-4 TRBV7-9 TRBD1 TGTGCCAGCAGCTTCGAGACAGGGGGTTCGAACATTCAGTACTTC CASSFETGGSNIQYF
many TRBJ2-2 TRBV29-1 TRBD2 TGCAGCGTTGGGATAGCGGGGACGAACACCGGGGAGCTGTTTTTT CSVGIAGTNTGELFF
many TRBJ2-6 TRBV5-1 TRBD1 TGCGCCAGCAGCACGGGGACAGGGGCTGGGGCCAACGTCCTGACTTTC CASSTGTGAGANVLTF
many TRBJ2-3 TRBV5-1 NA TGCGCCAGCAGCTTAGGGGAGTCCACAGATACGCAGTATTTT CASSLGESTDTQYF
NA TRBJ2-2 TRBV10-1 TRBD1 TGCGCCAGCAGCAGGGGGTACACCGGGGAGCTGTTTTTT CASSRGYTGELFF
many TRBJ1-5 TRBV10-3 NA TGTGCCATCAGTGGACAAATTAATCAGCCCCAGCATTTT CAISGQINQPQHF
many TRBJ2-7 TRBV20-1 NA TGCAGTGCTAGAGATTCGGCCGGGTCGGGATCCTACGAGCAGTACTTC CSARDSAGSGSYEQYF
many TRBJ1-1 TRBV12-3/TRBV12-4 TRBD1 TGTGCCAGCATCCTGGGGACAGGGGAAGCTTTCTTT CASILGTGEAFF
many TRBJ1-5 TRBV12-3/TRBV12-4 NA TGTGCCAGCAGCGAACAGTCAGGGAGCAATCAGCCCCAGCATTTT CASSEQSGSNQPQHF
many TRBJ2-7 TRBV5-1 TRBD2 TGCGCCAGCAGCTCGACCGGGACTAGCGGGGACGAGCAGTACTTC CASSSTGTSGDEQYF
many TRBJ1-5 TRBV7-8 NA TGTGCCAGCAGCTTAGGGGCAGGGCCCCAGCCCCAGCATTTT CASSLGAGPQPQHF
few TRBJ2-2 TRBV7-6 NA TGTGCCAGCAGCCCTCTAGGGGCCGGGGAGCTGTTTTTT CASSPLGAGELFF
many TRBJ2-7 TRBV7-6 TRBD1 TGTGCCAGCCTCCCCCGGACAGGGGGTAACGAGCAGTACTTC CASLPRTGGNEQYF
NA TRBJ2-3 TRBV5-1 TRBD2 TGCGCCAGCAGATCGGGACTAGCGGGAGTAACAGATACGCAGTATTTT CASRSGLAGVTDTQYF
many TRBJ2-1 TRBV7-8 TRBD2 TGTGCCAGCAGCTTAGTGGCTAGCGGGAGTTCGCAGTTCTTC CASSLVASGSSQFF
many TRBJ2-1 TRBV29-1 NA TGCAGCGTTGATGTCCTAGCAGGTGGTGAGCAGTTCTTC CSVDVLAGGEQFF
many TRBJ2-2 TRBV7-9 TRBD1 TGTGCCAGCATGTCACAGGGGGCCGGGGAGCTGTTTTTT CASMSQGAGELFF
NA TRBJ2-3 TRBV5-1 NA TGCGCCAGCAGCTTGGACCTCAGCACAGATACGCAGTATTTT CASSLDLSTDTQYF
NA TRBJ1-1 TRBV4-3 NA TGCGCCAGCAGCCAAGTTAACGAGAACACTGAAGCTTTCTTT CASSQVNENTEAFF
few TRBJ2-1 TRBV7-9 TRBD2 TGTGCCAGCAGCCGGGGGGATTCCTACAATGAGCAGTTCTTC CASSRGDSYNEQFF
many TRBJ2-1 TRBV12-3/TRBV12-4 TRBD1 TGTGCCAGCAGCTCCGGGACAGGGCTGACGCATGAGCAGTTCTTC CASSSGTGLTHEQFF
many TRBJ2-2 TRBV15 NA TGTGCCACCAGCAAAGATAGAAAAACCGGGGAGCTGTTTTTT CATSKDRKTGELFF
NA TRBJ1-6 TRBV3-1 NA TGTGCCAGCAGCCAATATAAGGTGGGACCCCTCCACTTT CASSQYKVGPLHF
many TRBJ2-3 TRBV5-1 TRBD2 TGCGCCAGCAGCTTGGGTAGCGGGAGCTCCACAGATACGCAGTATTTT CASSLGSGSSTDTQYF
many TRBJ2-3 TRBV5-1 TRBD2 TGCGCCAGCAGCCGTAGCGGGGGTTTGCCCGGTCCAGATACGCAGTATTTT CASSRSGGLPGPDTQYF